The subject of this entry is one TCR beta chain. Its target is unknown. Profiling relied on immunoSEQ multiplex PCR, and the TCRdb table lists in-frame clones only, not all of them. The sample carries approximately 15,000 clones, 80% recorded once. Adults with ileal or ileocolonic Crohn's disease and an indication for resection were eligible. These data originate in a study of T cell repertoires in ileal Crohn's disease. The V and J ends lost 1 base and 0 bases respectively, with 11 bases between them. In germline, CDR1 is MGHRA, CDR2 YSYEKL. The CDR3 totals 16 residues. General study points: Endoscopic recurrence occurred in every patient whose clonality exceeded 26.8%.

Sequenced sample: ileal tissue. This TCR derives from an adult with Crohn's disease. The chain combines TRBV4-1 with TRBJ2-3; no clear D. CDR3 region: CASSQVFQISTDTQYF. The CDR3 bases are TGCGCCAGCAGCCAAGTGTTCCAGATTAGCACAGATACGCAGTATTTT.